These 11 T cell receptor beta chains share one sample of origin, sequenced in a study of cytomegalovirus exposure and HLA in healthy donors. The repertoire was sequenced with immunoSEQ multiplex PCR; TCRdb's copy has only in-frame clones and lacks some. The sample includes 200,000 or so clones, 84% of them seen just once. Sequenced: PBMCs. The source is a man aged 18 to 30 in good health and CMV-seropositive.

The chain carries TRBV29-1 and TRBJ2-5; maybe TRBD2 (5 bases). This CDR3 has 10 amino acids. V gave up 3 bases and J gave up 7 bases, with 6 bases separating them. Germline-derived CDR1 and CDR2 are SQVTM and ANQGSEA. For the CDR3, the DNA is TGCAGCGTTGACGGAGGGACCCAGTACTTC. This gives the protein CSVDGGTQYF.

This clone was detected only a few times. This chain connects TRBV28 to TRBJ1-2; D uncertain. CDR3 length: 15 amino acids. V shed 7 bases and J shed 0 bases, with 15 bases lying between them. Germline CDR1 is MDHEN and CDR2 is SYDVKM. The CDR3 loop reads CASTPGSMANYGYTF. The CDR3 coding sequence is TGTGCCAGCACCCCGGGGTCGATGGCTAACTATGGCTACACCTTC.

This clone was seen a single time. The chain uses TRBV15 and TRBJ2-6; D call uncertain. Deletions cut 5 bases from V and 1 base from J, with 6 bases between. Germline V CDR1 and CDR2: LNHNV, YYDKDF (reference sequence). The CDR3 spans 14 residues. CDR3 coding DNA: TGTGCCACCAGCGGCTCATCTGGGGCCAACGTCCTGACTTTC. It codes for CATSGSSGANVLTF.

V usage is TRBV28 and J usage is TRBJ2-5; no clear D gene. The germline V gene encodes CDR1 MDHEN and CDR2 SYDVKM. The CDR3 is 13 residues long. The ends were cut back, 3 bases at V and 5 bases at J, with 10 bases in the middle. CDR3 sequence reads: CASSLADRETQYF. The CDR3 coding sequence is TGTGCCAGCAGTTTGGCGGATCGTGAGACCCAGTACTTC.

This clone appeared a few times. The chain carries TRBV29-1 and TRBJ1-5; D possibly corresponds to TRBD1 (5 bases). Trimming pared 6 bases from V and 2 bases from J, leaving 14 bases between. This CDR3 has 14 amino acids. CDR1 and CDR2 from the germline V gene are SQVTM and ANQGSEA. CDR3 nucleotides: TGCAGCGTGGGGTGGGGCAGAGGCAATCAGCCCCAGCATTTT. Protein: CSVGWGRGNQPQHF.

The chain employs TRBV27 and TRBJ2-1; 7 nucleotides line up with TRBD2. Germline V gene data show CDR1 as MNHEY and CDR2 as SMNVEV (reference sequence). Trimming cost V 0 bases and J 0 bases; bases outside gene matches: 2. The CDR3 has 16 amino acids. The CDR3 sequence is CASSLSRGDSYNEQFF. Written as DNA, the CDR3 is TGTGCCAGCAGTTTATCTCGGGGGGACTCCTACAATGAGCAGTTCTTC.

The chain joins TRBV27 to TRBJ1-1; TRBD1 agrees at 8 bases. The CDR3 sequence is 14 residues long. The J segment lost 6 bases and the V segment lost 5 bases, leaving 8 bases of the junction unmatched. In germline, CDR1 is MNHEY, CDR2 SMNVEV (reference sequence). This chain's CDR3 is CASSAPDREAEAFF. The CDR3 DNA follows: TGTGCCAGCAGTGCCCCGGACAGGGAAGCTGAAGCTTTCTTT.

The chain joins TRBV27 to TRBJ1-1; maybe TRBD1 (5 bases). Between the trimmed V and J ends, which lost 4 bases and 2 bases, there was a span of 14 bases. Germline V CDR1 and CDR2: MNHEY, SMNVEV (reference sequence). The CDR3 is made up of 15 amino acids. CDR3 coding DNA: TGTGCCAGCAGTTCCCCCGACAGAAAAAACACTGAAGCTTTCTTT. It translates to CASSSPDRKNTEAFF.

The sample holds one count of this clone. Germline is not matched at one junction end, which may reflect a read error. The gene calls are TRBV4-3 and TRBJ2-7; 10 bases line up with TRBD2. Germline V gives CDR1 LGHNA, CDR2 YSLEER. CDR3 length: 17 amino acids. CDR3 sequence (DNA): TGCGTCAGCAGCCAAGATTGGGCTAGCGGGAGTCTCTACGAGCAGTACTTC. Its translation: CVSSQDWASGSLYEQYF.

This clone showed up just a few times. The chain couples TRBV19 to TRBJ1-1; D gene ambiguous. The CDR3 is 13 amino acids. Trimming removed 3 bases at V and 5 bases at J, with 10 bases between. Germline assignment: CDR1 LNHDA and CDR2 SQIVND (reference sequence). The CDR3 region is CASSIVGWTEAFF. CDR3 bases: TGTGCCAGTAGTATCGTCGGGTGGACTGAAGCTTTCTTT.

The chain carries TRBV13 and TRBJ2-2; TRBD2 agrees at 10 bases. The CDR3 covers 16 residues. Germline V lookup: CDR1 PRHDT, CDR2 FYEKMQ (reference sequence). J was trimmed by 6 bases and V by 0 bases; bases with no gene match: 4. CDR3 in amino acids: CASSLGLAGAAGELFF. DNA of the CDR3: TGTGCCAGCAGCTTAGGCCTAGCGGGAGCGGCCGGGGAGCTGTTTTTT.